This T cell receptor (beta chain) was observed in a study of T cell responses to AZD1222 COVID-19 vaccine. On this clone: Its antigen is unidentified.

TCRdb keeps only in-frame clones here, not all; method: immunoSEQ multiplex PCR. In the table there are 150,000 to 200,000 clones, approximately 90% of which are singletons. Between the trimmed V and J ends, which lost 4 bases and 8 bases, there was a span of 14 bases. Germline CDR1 and CDR2: GTSNPN and SVGIG (reference sequence). This CDR3 spans 12 amino acids. Findings and caveats of the study: At study baseline, merely a handful of AZD1222 recipients were seropositive.

The sequence came from an adult in good health. Specimen: peripheral blood, collected on day 0 of AZD1222 vaccination. V is TRBV30 and J is TRBJ1-2; D not resolved. CDR3 region: CAWMRQVGGYTF. The DNA of the CDR3 is TGTGCCTGGATGCGGCAGGTCGGCGGCTACACCTTC.